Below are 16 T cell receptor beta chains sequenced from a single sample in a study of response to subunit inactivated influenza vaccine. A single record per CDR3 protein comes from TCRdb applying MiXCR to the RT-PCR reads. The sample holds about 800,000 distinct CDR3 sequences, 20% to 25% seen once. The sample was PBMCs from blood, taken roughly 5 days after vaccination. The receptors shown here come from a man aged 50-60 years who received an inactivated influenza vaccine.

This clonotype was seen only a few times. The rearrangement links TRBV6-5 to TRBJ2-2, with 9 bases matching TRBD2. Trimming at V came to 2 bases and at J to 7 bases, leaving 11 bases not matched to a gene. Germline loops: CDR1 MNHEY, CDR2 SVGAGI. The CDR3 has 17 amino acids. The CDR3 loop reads CASSYPGLASFDGELFF. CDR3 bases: TGTGCCAGCAGTTACCCGGGACTAGCAAGCTTTGACGGGGAGCTGTTTTTT.

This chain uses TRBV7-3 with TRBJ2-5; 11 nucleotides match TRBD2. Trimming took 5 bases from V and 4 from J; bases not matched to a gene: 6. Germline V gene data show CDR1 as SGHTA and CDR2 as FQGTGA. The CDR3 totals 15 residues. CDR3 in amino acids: CASSPLAGGPETQYF. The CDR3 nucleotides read TGTGCCAGCAGCCCATTAGCGGGAGGGCCAGAGACCCAGTACTTC. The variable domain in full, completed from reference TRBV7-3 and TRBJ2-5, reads GAGVSQTPSNKVTEKGKYVELRCDPISGHTALYWYRQSLGQGPEFLIYFQGTGAADDSGLPNDRFFAVRPEGSVSTLKIQRTERGDSAVYLCASSPLAGGPETQYFGPGTRLLVL.

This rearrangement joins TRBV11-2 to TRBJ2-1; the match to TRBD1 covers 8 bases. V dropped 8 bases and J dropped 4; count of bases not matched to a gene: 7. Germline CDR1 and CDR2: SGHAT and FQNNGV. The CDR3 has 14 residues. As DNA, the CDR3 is TGTGCCAGCGAAACACGGGACAGGTACAATGAGCAGTTCTTC. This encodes CASETRDRYNEQFF.

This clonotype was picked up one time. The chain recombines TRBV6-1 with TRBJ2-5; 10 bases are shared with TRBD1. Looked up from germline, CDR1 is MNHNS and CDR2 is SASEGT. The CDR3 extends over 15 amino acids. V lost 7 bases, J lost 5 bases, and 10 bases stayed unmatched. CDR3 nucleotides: TGTGCCAGCACCCAAAGACAGGGGGCTAAGGAGACCCAGTACTTC. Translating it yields CASTQRQGAKETQYF.

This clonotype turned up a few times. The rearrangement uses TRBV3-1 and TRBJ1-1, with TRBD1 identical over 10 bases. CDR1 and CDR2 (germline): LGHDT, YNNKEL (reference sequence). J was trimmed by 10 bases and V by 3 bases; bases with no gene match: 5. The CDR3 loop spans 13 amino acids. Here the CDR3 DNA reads TGTGCCAGCAGCCAGTCCAGGGACAGGGGAGCTTTCTTT. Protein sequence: CASSQSRDRGAFF.

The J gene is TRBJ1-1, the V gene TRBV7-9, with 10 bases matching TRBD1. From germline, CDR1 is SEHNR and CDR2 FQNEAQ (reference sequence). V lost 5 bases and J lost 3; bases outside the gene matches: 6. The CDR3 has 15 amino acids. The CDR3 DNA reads TGTGCCAGCAGCGCAGCCGGGACAGGGGACACTGAAGCTTTCTTT. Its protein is CASSAAGTGDTEAFF.

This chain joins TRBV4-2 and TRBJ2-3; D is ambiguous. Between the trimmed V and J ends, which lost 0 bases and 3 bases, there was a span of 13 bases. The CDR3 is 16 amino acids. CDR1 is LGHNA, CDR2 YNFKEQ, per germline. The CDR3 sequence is CASSQDLAITTDTQYF. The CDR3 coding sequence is TGTGCCAGCAGCCAAGATCTGGCCATTACTACAGATACGCAGTATTTT.

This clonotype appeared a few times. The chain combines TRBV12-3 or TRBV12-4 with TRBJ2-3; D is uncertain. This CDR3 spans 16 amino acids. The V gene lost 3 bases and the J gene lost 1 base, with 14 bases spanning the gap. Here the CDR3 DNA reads TGTGCCAGCAGTTTTGGACCAGACGAACGCACAGATACGCAGTATTTT. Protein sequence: CASSFGPDERTDTQYF.

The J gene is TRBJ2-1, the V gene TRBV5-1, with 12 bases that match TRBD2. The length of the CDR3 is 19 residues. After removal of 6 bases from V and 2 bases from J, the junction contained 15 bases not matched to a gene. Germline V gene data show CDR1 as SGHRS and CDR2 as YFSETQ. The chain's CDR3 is CASNTVYTSGGIAYNEQFF. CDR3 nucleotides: TGCGCCAGCAATACGGTTTATACTAGCGGGGGGATAGCCTACAATGAGCAGTTCTTC.

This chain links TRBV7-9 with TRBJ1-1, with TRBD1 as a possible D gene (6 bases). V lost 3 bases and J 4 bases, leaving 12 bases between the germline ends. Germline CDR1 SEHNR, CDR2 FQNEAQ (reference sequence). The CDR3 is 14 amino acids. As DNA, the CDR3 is TGTGCCAGCAGCTTTCAGGGGAGGATCACTGAAGCTTTCTTT. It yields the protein CASSFQGRITEAFF.

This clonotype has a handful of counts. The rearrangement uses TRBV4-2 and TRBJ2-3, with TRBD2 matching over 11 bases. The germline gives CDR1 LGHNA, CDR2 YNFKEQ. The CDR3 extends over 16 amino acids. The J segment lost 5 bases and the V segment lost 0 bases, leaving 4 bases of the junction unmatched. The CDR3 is CASSQELAGAQDTQYF. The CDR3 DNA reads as TGTGCCAGCAGCCAAGAACTAGCGGGGGCCCAAGATACGCAGTATTTT.

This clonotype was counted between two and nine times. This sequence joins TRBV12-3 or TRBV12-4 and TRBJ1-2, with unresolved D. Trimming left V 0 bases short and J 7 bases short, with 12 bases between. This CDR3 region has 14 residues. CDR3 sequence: CASSLAGRESGYTF. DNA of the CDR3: TGTGCCAGCAGTTTAGCTGGTAGGGAAAGTGGCTACACCTTC.

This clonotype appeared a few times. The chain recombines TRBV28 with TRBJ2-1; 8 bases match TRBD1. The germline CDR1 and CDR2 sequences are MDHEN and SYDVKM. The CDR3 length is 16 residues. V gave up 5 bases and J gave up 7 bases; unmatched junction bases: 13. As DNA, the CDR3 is TGTGCCAGCAGTAGGCCATCAGGGGGCGCGGGAAATGAGCAGTTCTTC. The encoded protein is CASSRPSGGAGNEQFF.

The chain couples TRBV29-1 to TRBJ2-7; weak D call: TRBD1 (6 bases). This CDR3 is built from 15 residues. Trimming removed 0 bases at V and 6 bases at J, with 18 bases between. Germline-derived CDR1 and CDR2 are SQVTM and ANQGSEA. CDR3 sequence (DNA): TGCAGCGTTGAAGATCTAAAACAGGGCACGCGCGAGCAGTACTTC. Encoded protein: CSVEDLKQGTREQYF.

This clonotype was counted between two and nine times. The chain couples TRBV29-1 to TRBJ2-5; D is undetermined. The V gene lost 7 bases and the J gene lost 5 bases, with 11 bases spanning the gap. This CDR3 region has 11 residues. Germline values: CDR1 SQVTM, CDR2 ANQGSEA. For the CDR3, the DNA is TGCAGCGCCCTCTTCCGGGAGACCCAGTACTTC. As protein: CSALFRETQYF.

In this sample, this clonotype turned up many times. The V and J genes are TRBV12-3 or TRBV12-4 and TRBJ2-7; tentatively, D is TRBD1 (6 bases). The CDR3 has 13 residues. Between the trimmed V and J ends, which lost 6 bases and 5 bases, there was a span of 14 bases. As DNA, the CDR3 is TGTGCCAGCAGCCAGGGGTCAGGGGACGAGCAGTACTTC. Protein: CASSQGSGDEQYF.